The rows below give T cell receptor beta chains drawn from one sample of a study of T cell changes during pregnancy in multiple sclerosis. Method: immunoSEQ multiplex PCR; TCRdb's copy keeps in-frame clones and lacks some. The repertoire includes approximately 38,000 clones, about nine tenths of them detected once, and over 5% sits in the top ten. The sequenced sample was CD8+ T cells from peripheral blood mononuclear cells, obtained in the second trimester of pregnancy. All receptors come from a female donor with multiple sclerosis, enrolled in a pregnancy study. Each CDR3 is given with its conserved first and last residue. D genes are given only for firm matches. Size tells how often a clone was seen (once, few, many) or the class of an expanded clone, and some rows leave it out.

clone size	V gene	J gene	D gene	CDR3 DNA	CDR3 protein
few	TRBV10-3	TRBJ1-1	TRBD1	TGTGCCGCGACAGGGGAGGGCACTGAAGCTTTCTTT	CAATGEGTEAFF
few	TRBV6-4	TRBJ2-3	TRBD2	TGTGCCAGCAGTGACAAAGCGGGGTCGGGCACAGATACGCAGTATTTT	CASSDKAGSGTDTQYF
NA	TRBV6-1	TRBJ2-7	TRBD1	TGTGCCAGCGGGGGACAGGGTTACTCCTACGAGCAGTACTTC	CASGGQGYSYEQYF
NA	TRBV7-9	TRBJ1-2	TRBD1	TGTGCCAGCAGCTTGGAGGGGGCTCCCTATGGCTACACCTTC	CASSLEGAPYGYTF
NA	TRBV5-8	TRBJ1-1	NA	TGTGCCAGCAGCATTGAAGCCTCCTCTGGGAACACTGAAGCTTTCTTT	CASSIEASSGNTEAFF
NA	TRBV2	TRBJ1-1	TRBD1	TGTGCCAGCAGTGGGGCCGGGGACAGGGGAGGTTATGAAGCTTTCTTT	CASSGAGDRGGYEAFF
NA	TRBV19	TRBJ1-1	TRBD1	TGTGCCAGTAGATCGACAGGGGGCACTGAAGCTTTCTTT	CASRSTGGTEAFF
NA	TRBV7-9	TRBJ2-5	TRBD2	TGTGCCAGCAGCTCTAGCGGGAGCCGGTACCAAGAGACCCAGTACTTC	CASSSSGSRYQETQYF
NA	TRBV19	TRBJ1-2	NA	TGTGCCAGTAGTCAAACCGGGTCCACCTTTTATGGCTACACCTTC	CASSQTGSTFYGYTF
NA	TRBV7-9	TRBJ1-1	NA	TGTGCCAGCAGCCGGGTGGGGGGGTCCGGGGGGAACACTGAAGCTTTCTTT	CASSRVGGSGGNTEAFF
NA	TRBV19	TRBJ1-5	NA	TGTGCCAGTTGCCGAATCGCGACAGTCGATCAGCCCCAGCATTTT	CASCRIATVDQPQHF
NA	TRBV6-5	TRBJ2-5	TRBD2	TGTGCCAGCAGTTACATCGGGGGGTACCAAGAGACCCAGTACTTC	CASSYIGGYQETQYF
NA	TRBV9	TRBJ2-7	TRBD2	TGTGCCAGCACCCCCGGGGGGGACTCCTACGAGCAGTACTTC	CASTPGGDSYEQYF
NA	TRBV4-3	TRBJ2-1	TRBD1	TGCGCCAGCAGCCTGAGACAGGGCCTTTACTCCTACAATGAGCAGTTCTTC	CASSLRQGLYSYNEQFF
NA	TRBV9	TRBJ2-1	TRBD2	TGTGCCAGCAGCCACCAACTAGCGGGAGAATTCTACAATGAGCAGTTCTTC	CASSHQLAGEFYNEQFF
NA	TRBV9	TRBJ1-1	NA	TGTGCCAGCAGCGTGGGGCCGGTCACTGAAGCTTTCTTT	CASSVGPVTEAFF
NA	TRBV14	TRBJ2-7	NA	TGTGCCAGCAGCCTACTCAGGAGGGAGGCGCAGTACTTC	CASSLLRREAQYF
NA	TRBV27	TRBJ2-1	TRBD2	TGTGCCAGCTCTAGCGGGGGGGTTTACAATGAGCAGTTCTTC	CASSSGGVYNEQFF
NA	TRBV9	TRBJ2-1	NA	TGTGCCAGCAGCGTAGACGAGAGTACTCACTCCTACAATGAGCAGTTCTTC	CASSVDESTHSYNEQFF
NA	TRBV2	TRBJ2-7	TRBD1	TGTGCCAGCAGCCCACGCCCGGACAGGGGAGCCGAGCAGTACTTC	CASSPRPDRGAEQYF
NA	TRBV7-2	TRBJ2-6	TRBD2	TGTGCCAGCAGCGACCTATATAGCGGGAGAAAGTTCGCCAACGTCCTGACTTTC	CASSDLYSGRKFANVLTF
NA	TRBV27	TRBJ2-7	TRBD2	TGTGCCAGCAGGCACGGCGGGGGGGCGGAATACGAGCAGTACTTC	CASRHGGGAEYEQYF
NA	TRBV5-4	TRBJ2-7	NA	TGTGCCAGCAGCTCGCCTGAAAGGGGCGTCCTATCCTACGAGCAGTACTTC	CASSSPERGVLSYEQYF
NA	TRBV9	TRBJ2-1	NA	TGTGCCAGCAGCGTAGAAGGGACTCACTACAATGAGCAGTTCTTC	CASSVEGTHYNEQFF
once	TRBV9	TRBJ2-5	TRBD2	TGTGCCAGCAGCGTAGTTATAGCGGGGGATCAAGAGACCCAGTACTTC	CASSVVIAGDQETQYF
NA	TRBV6-5	TRBJ2-2	TRBD1	TGTGCCAGCACCGGACAGGGGGTGATCGGGGAGCTGTTTTTT	CASTGQGVIGELFF
NA	TRBV2	TRBJ1-2	NA	TGTGCCAGCATGACCTCACGCGAGGGAACATATGGCTACACCTTC	CASMTSREGTYGYTF
NA	TRBV4-2	TRBJ2-1	NA	TGTGCCAGCACCTCCCCTAGCGACTTCTACAATGAGCAGTTCTTC	CASTSPSDFYNEQFF
NA	TRBV9	TRBJ1-1	NA	TGTGCCAGCAGCCCCAGACAGAGTCCGTACACTGAAGCTTTCTTT	CASSPRQSPYTEAFF
NA	TRBV7-8	TRBJ2-7	TRBD1	TGTGCCAGCAGCTTAGTGGGACAGCTCTCCTACGAGCAGTACTTC	CASSLVGQLSYEQYF
NA	TRBV13	TRBJ2-5	TRBD1	TGTGCCAGCAGCTTAGGACAGGGGGACCAAGAGACCCAGTACTTC	CASSLGQGDQETQYF
NA	TRBV7-9	TRBJ2-7	NA	TGTGCCAGCAGCTTGGGGGGGCTCTACGAGCAGTACTTC	CASSLGGLYEQYF
NA	TRBV5-6	TRBJ1-1	NA	TGTGCCAGCAGCTTACTGGGAGCTGAAGCTTTCTTT	CASSLLGAEAFF
NA	TRBV13	TRBJ2-1	TRBD2	TGTGCCAGCAGCTATAGCGGGGGGGAGCAGTTCTTC	CASSYSGGEQFF
NA	TRBV6-1	TRBJ2-7	TRBD1	TGTGCCAGCAGGCGCCCCGGGACAGGAGCCTACGAGCAGTACTTC	CASRRPGTGAYEQYF
NA	TRBV11-3	TRBJ2-1	NA	TGTGCCAGCAGCGCCGAGAGGGAGAGCTCCTACAATGAGCAGTTCTTC	CASSAERESSYNEQFF
NA	TRBV7-9	TRBJ2-7	TRBD1	TGTGCCAGCAGCGTAACCGGGACAGGGGGCTTCTACGAGCAGTACTTC	CASSVTGTGGFYEQYF
NA	TRBV4-3	TRBJ2-1	NA	TGCGCCAGCAGCCAAGAAACTAGGCGGCATGAGCAGTTCTTC	CASSQETRRHEQFF
NA	TRBV29-1	TRBJ2-1	TRBD2	TGCAGCGTTGAACGAGAGGGAGGGGCTAGTCTCTTC	CSVEREGGASLF
NA	TRBV6-5	TRBJ2-1	TRBD2	TGTGCCAGCAGTCCCACTAGCGCCAAGAACAATGAGCAGTTCTTC	CASSPTSAKNNEQFF
NA	TRBV21-1	TRBJ2-7	NA	TGTGCCAGCAGCAAAGCTAGGGACAGGGGTGCCTACGAGCAGTACTTC	CASSKARDRGAYEQYF
NA	TRBV11-3	TRBJ2-2	TRBD1	TGTGCCAGCAGCCCCCGACAGGGCCCTAACACCGGGGAGCTGTTTTTT	CASSPRQGPNTGELFF
NA	TRBV6-5	TRBJ1-1	NA	TGTGCCAGCAGTTACTCTGAGGAGGCGATGAACACTGAAGCTTTCTTT	CASSYSEEAMNTEAFF
NA	TRBV9	TRBJ1-1	TRBD1	TGTGCCAGCAGCTCGGGACAGGGGAACACTGAAGCTTTCTTT	CASSSGQGNTEAFF
NA	TRBV27	TRBJ2-1	NA	TGTGCCAGCAGTTTAGAGAGGTCCGGAAACAATGAGCAGTTCTTC	CASSLERSGNNEQFF
NA	TRBV30	TRBJ2-7	TRBD2	TGTGCCTGGGGGTCTTCGACTAGCGGGAATTACTACGAGCAGTACTTC	CAWGSSTSGNYYEQYF
NA	TRBV21-1	TRBJ1-3	NA	TGTGCCAGCAGCATCCACGGGGGGCGTAACTCTGGAAACACCATATATTTT	CASSIHGGRNSGNTIYF
NA	TRBV7-8	TRBJ2-7	TRBD2	TGTGCCAGCAGCTTCCCTAGCGGGATTCCCGAGCAGTACTTC	CASSFPSGIPEQYF
NA	TRBV29-1	TRBJ2-7	TRBD2	TGCAGCGTTGAAGATTCGCGGGGGAACTACGAGCAGTACTTC	CSVEDSRGNYEQYF
NA	TRBV4-1	TRBJ2-1	NA	TGCGCCAGCAGCCCCTCGGTGAGGGACACCTACAATGAGCAGTTCTTC	CASSPSVRDTYNEQFF
once	TRBV5-8	TRBJ2-1	NA	TGTGCCAGCAGCTTGTGGGGCGGAGGGTCCTACAATGAGCAGTTCTTC	CASSLWGGGSYNEQFF
NA	TRBV6-1	TRBJ2-7	NA	TGTGCCTCCAAACCTGGGCTCCCCTACGAGCAGTACTTC	CASKPGLPYEQYF
NA	TRBV4-1	TRBJ1-5	TRBD1	TGCGCCAGCAGCCAAGAAGGACAGGGGGGCAATCAGCCCCAGCATTTT	CASSQEGQGGNQPQHF
NA	TRBV21-1	TRBJ2-5	NA	TGTGCCAGCAGTGGGGCTCAGGGGCTAAAAGAGACCCAGTACTTC	CASSGAQGLKETQYF
NA	TRBV29-1	TRBJ2-1	NA	TGCAGCGGTACAGGTGGGAATGAGCAGTTCTTC	CSGTGGNEQFF
NA	TRBV4-1	TRBJ2-5	NA	TGCGCCAGCAGCCAAGGCCATCCCGTCGGGAGTTTTCCCGAGACCCAGTACTTC	CASSQGHPVGSFPETQYF
NA	TRBV5-1	TRBJ2-7	NA	TGCGCCAGCAGCCTAAAAGGGGGGGCTGACGAGCAGTACTTC	CASSLKGGADEQYF
NA	TRBV5-1	TRBJ2-7	NA	TGCGCCAGCAGACAGGTGGTGAGGAGCGCTAACTACGAGCAGTACTTC	CASRQVVRSANYEQYF
once	TRBV9	TRBJ1-6	TRBD1	TGTGCCAGCAGCCTAGGGACAGCCAGCTCCTATAATTCACCCCTCCACTTT	CASSLGTASSYNSPLHF
NA	TRBV6-5	TRBJ1-1	NA	TGTGCCAGCAGTTACAGCGATAAGCCGAACACTGAAGCTTTCTTT	CASSYSDKPNTEAFF